Listed below are T cell receptor beta chains from one sample, sequenced in a study of T cell responses to AZD1222 COVID-19 vaccine. Measured with immunoSEQ multiplex PCR; TCRdb has only the in-frame clones, and not every one. The data contain 90,000 to 150,000 clones, roughly 84% of them singletons. The specimen comprised peripheral blood, sampled on day 0 of AZD1222 vaccination. The receptors were gathered from an adult in good health. CDR3s include the opening cysteine and the closing phenylalanine or tryptophan. The D gene is left open where the match is weak. Not all rows give a size; the values are once, few, many and, for expanded clones, a class.

v_gene: TRBV25-1
d_gene: NA
abundance: once
j_gene: TRBJ1-1
CDR3aa: CASSAGIGATEAFF
CDR3nt: TGTGCCAGCAGTGCTGGAATTGGGGCCACTGAAGCTTTCTTT

v_gene: TRBV29-1
d_gene: TRBD1
abundance: NA
j_gene: TRBJ1-2
CDR3aa: CSVETYDRGPNYGYTF
CDR3nt: TGCAGCGTCGAGACCTATGACAGGGGGCCCAACTATGGCTACACCTTC

v_gene: TRBV14
d_gene: NA
abundance: NA
j_gene: TRBJ2-5
CDR3aa: CASSQLGGEETQYF
CDR3nt: TGTGCCAGCAGCCAACTAGGGGGAGAAGAGACCCAGTACTTC

v_gene: TRBV5-6
d_gene: NA
abundance: NA
j_gene: TRBJ2-5
CDR3aa: CASSLWPETETQYF
CDR3nt: TGTGCCAGCAGCTTGTGGCCGGAGACGGAGACCCAGTACTTC

v_gene: TRBV30
d_gene: NA
abundance: NA
j_gene: TRBJ2-2
CDR3aa: CAWSRLPEAGELFF
CDR3nt: TGTGCCTGGAGTCGATTACCCGAGGCCGGGGAGCTGTTTTTT

v_gene: TRBV3-1/TRBV3-2
d_gene: NA
abundance: NA
j_gene: TRBJ2-2
CDR3aa: CASSRLVSGELFF
CDR3nt: TGTGCCAGCAGCCGACTAGTCTCCGGGGAGCTGTTTTTT

v_gene: TRBV19
d_gene: NA
abundance: NA
j_gene: TRBJ2-7
CDR3aa: CASSTDGYEQYF
CDR3nt: TGTGCCAGTAGTACGGACGGTTACGAGCAGTACTTC

v_gene: TRBV20-1
d_gene: NA
abundance: NA
j_gene: TRBJ2-3
CDR3aa: CSGRREDTQYF
CDR3nt: TGCAGTGGGCGGCGTGAAGATACGCAGTATTTT

v_gene: TRBV6-5
d_gene: NA
abundance: few
j_gene: TRBJ2-7
CDR3aa: CASSQIGAQGEQYF
CDR3nt: TGTGCCAGCAGCCAAATAGGGGCGCAGGGCGAGCAGTACTTC

v_gene: TRBV2
d_gene: NA
abundance: NA
j_gene: TRBJ2-7
CDR3aa: CASSVVVEQYF
CDR3nt: TGTGCCAGCAGTGTGGTCGTAGAGCAGTACTTC

v_gene: TRBV10-1
d_gene: NA
abundance: NA
j_gene: TRBJ1-2
CDR3aa: CASSADPNYGYTF
CDR3nt: TGCGCCAGCAGCGCTGACCCCAACTATGGCTACACCTTC

v_gene: TRBV19
d_gene: TRBD1
abundance: once
j_gene: TRBJ1-1
CDR3aa: CASSSGGSVTEAFF
CDR3nt: TGTGCCAGTAGTTCAGGGGGGTCAGTCACTGAAGCTTTCTTT

v_gene: TRBV2
d_gene: NA
abundance: NA
j_gene: TRBJ1-5
CDR3aa: CASSGPGANQPQHF
CDR3nt: TGTGCCAGCAGTGGTCCCGGGGCCAATCAGCCCCAGCATTTT

v_gene: TRBV7-9
d_gene: TRBD2
abundance: NA
j_gene: TRBJ2-3
CDR3aa: CASTDKRGASTDTQYF
CDR3nt: TGTGCCAGCACCGATAAGCGGGGGGCGAGCACAGATACGCAGTATTTT

v_gene: TRBV10-3
d_gene: NA
abundance: NA
j_gene: TRBJ2-1
CDR3aa: CAISAPGESYNEQFF
CDR3nt: TGTGCCATCAGTGCACCGGGAGAATCCTACAATGAGCAGTTCTTC

v_gene: TRBV4-1
d_gene: NA
abundance: NA
j_gene: TRBJ1-6
CDR3aa: CASRDQGSNSPLHF
CDR3nt: TGCGCCAGCAGGGACCAGGGAAGCAATTCACCCCTCCACTTT

v_gene: TRBV6-2/TRBV6-3
d_gene: NA
abundance: NA
j_gene: TRBJ2-7
CDR3aa: CASSYGGSRSFEQYF
CDR3nt: TGTGCCAGCAGTTACGGGGGTAGCCGTTCGTTCGAGCAGTACTTC

v_gene: TRBV5-5
d_gene: TRBD2
abundance: NA
j_gene: TRBJ2-2
CDR3aa: CASSSGGALLGAGELFF
CDR3nt: TGTGCCAGCAGCTCGGGGGGTGCGCTGCTAGGCGCCGGGGAGCTGTTTTTT